This TCR beta chain was observed in a study of cytomegalovirus exposure and HLA in healthy donors (dated by TCRdb to 2015 to 2018). Background for the entire study: According to an earlier analysis of 587 of the donors, 200 million or so T cells yielded 90 million to 130 million unique TCR beta sequences and about 300 Gb of sequence data. An early release that covered fewer than 750 HLA-typed donors contained about 300 gigabases of sequencing data and approximately 85 million unique TCR sequences. Of the roughly 410 genotyped donors, 81% were placed in the genetic ancestry cluster associated with self-reported Caucasian donors. The aim of the study was to test whether cataloging public T cell receptors could identify signatures of past pathogen exposure. The study used immunosequencing to profile the T cell repertoires of 600 to 850 subjects and linked those repertoires to cytomegalovirus serostatus. In addition to the first cohort of approximately 670 subjects, a separate validation cohort of 120 different subjects was used. The study combined high-throughput TCR immunosequencing, statistical association of individual TCRs with disease status, and machine learning to predict cytomegalovirus infection status. A later analysis re-examined previously published TCR beta repertoires from more than 650 donors and added high-resolution HLA genotyping to investigate patterns of TCR occurrence. The later analysis used no new phenotypic data to find candidate immune exposures, relying instead on TCR beta sequences and their occurrence across donors. An earlier analysis of some 500 of the donors used high-throughput TCR beta sequencing to judge whether each TCR beta V gene segment behaved as functional or pseudogenic. Donor age, sex, ethnicity and CMV serostatus were compiled alongside the repertoire data. A later genetic analysis took genome-wide SNP genotypes for about 55% of the 666 donors and used that subset as a discovery cohort. All discovery cohort repertoires had been generated using a single sequencing platform. Both class I and class II loci were covered by HLA typing, at four-digit resolution. The number of donors typed differed by locus, with about 629-630 for A, B, C, DRB1 and DQB1, 522 for DQA1, about 610 for DPA1, and 472 for DPB1. A few DR-DQ haplotypes were treated as single units for association and clustering because of strong linkage in the cohort. On average, over 200,000 unique TCR beta nucleotide sequences were sequenced per donor among a few hundred genotyped donors of the cohort, with 15% to 20% of those sequences being non-productive.

The cohort consisted of approximately 670 healthy bone marrow donors. Cohort members were all nominally healthy when sampled, although unrecorded immune exposures were likely present. The donor was CMV seronegative and belonged to the group of several hundred seronegative cohort members. Every donor gave a peripheral blood sample, and the peripheral blood mononuclear cells from that sample were used for TCR beta sequencing. The Qiagen DNeasy Blood Extraction Kit was used to extract genomic DNA from the blood cell samples. About this clone itself: Its antigen remains undetermined. No base quality information exists; no much larger clone differs at one position.

Library preparation was by the immunoSEQ multiplex PCR assay. The multiplex PCR relied on a mix of 60 forward primers for TCR Vbeta segments and 13 reverse primers for TCR Jbeta segments. The CDR3 region of rearranged TCR beta genes was amplified from genomic DNA with a multiplex PCR assay. The amplified TCR beta libraries were sequenced on the Illumina HiSeq System as 87-base-pair reads. The authors' pipeline ran thus. A later analysis tallied around 87 million unique TCR beta chains across the 666 repertoires, and some 10 million of those chains were shared by two or more donors. Raw reads were error-corrected and collapsed into unique sequences by a nearest-neighbor algorithm in which closely related sequences were merged to remove PCR and sequencing errors. V, D and J gene segments were assigned by aligning CDR3 sequences to IMGT reference sequences. For a sequence to be retained, a match of at least six nucleotides was required to both a V gene segment and a J gene segment. Rearrangements were classified as productive when the CDR3 lacked stop codons and remained in frame with V and J, and all other rearrangements were classified as non-productive. CDR3 was defined by IMGT convention, running from the second conserved V-encoded cysteine to the conserved J-encoded phenylalanine. The earlier analysis of around 640 of the donors excluded sequences that lacked an unambiguous match to a single V gene segment. An earlier analysis of a few hundred of the donors called V segments functional above 56.7% productive rearrangements and segregating when the between-donor standard deviation exceeded 5%. A statistical classification framework was built to diagnose cytomegalovirus status from the catalog of TCR beta chain sequences. A later analysis assigned V and J genes by comparing TCR nucleotide sequences with IMGT/GENE-DB human TR gene sequences. Using the TCRdist pipeline, a later analysis assigned CDR3 sequences along with most-parsimonious VDJ recombination scenarios. In a later analysis, each TCR beta chain was defined by its CDR3 amino acid sequence together with its V-gene family, and reads without a unique V-gene family were excluded. A later analysis removed roughly 590 highly shared, low-generation-probability nucleotide sequences to deal with suspected cross-contamination and a sequencing artifact. In a later analysis, a clonal expansion index for each public chain was calculated from normalized within-repertoire ranks of inferred template counts. Generation probabilities in a later analysis came from a VDJ recombination model fitted to out-of-frame rearrangements, and those results were checked against IGoR. A later analysis scored TCR-TCR, TCR-HLA and TCR-CMV co-occurrence with hypergeometric tests, applying a repertoire-size bias correction to TCR pairs. To estimate false discovery rates, a later analysis permuted the HLA or CMV assignments 20 times. A later analysis grouped co-occurring TCRs with DBSCAN, adding TCRdist sequence similarity when clustering within HLA-allele-positive subsets. Co-occurrence clustering excluded repertoires with fewer than 30,000 or more than 120,000 public chains, plus five with anomalous nucleotide sharing. TCRdb stores this immuneACCESS table with in-frame sequences only. Part of the clones is absent; in the studies checked, under half of the shortfall reflects unresolved V genes, and no reason is known for the rest. V, J and clone size are taken as reported in that table, and D and trimming were inferred from the DNA itself. A total of 200,000 to 250,000 clones appear in this sample, around 88% of them only once. Of the sample, less than 1.2% is held by the ten largest clones.

Counted from cysteine to phenylalanine, this CDR3 has 14 amino acids. Here the CDR3 DNA is all that survives: 42 bases in frame from base 1. V and J lose 1 base and 7 bases, and a span of 14 bases separates them. The germline V gene encodes CDR1 SGHRS and CDR2 YFSETQ. The research as a whole found: The presence/absence analyses assumed that sequencing depth was roughly uniform across donors, and that assumption may not be true. HLA typing was unavailable for some donors at each locus, so association tests used only the typed subset. Linkage disequilibrium might explain the correlated functional status among segregating V segments, but an unknown experimental factor could not be excluded. In this cohort, only TCR beta chains were sequenced, and detectable features were limited by the absence of alpha or paired-chain data. In a later analysis, the rate of TCR association differed among HLA loci, with DRB1 alleles having the most associated TCRs and HLA-C alleles having the fewest. Because the 87-base-pair reads could not distinguish some IMGT-functional V segments, including TRBV6-2 and TRBV6-3, those segments were excluded. A later analysis reported that several top co-occurrence clusters appeared linked to parvovirus B19, influenza, CMV and Epstein-Barr virus. In an earlier analysis of roughly 560 of the donors, most TCR beta V segments were observed in productive rearrangements about 87% or about 30% of the time, broadly matching IMGT annotations. The earlier analysis of nearly 600 of the donors excluded 15 to 20 rarely observed V segments, including chromosome 9 orphons, because counts were too low. Most CMV-associated TCR beta chains appeared to be HLA-restricted in a later analysis, and the HLA associations seemed to be driven largely by CMV exposure. Most TCR sequences were observed very rarely across donors, whereas some public TCRs were present in many individuals. According to a later genetic analysis, donors in an Asian-associated ancestry cluster had fewer N-insertions in productive TCRs than the approximately 610-donor mean. It was suggested by the authors that the approach could potentially be generalized to other disease states and immunological phenotypes. In the study, roughly 160 TCR beta chains were listed as associated with cytomegalovirus. At a false discovery rate of 0.05, a later analysis linked 15,000 to 20,000 TCR beta sequences to specific HLA alleles. Strong co-occurrence of HLA alleles, especially DR and DQ, made assigning TCR associations to individual alleles difficult. The sequencing pipeline was judged likely to have produced a cluster of highly shared sequence variants as a technical artifact. A further reported finding was that TCR beta sequences accurately predicted the HLA-A and HLA-B alleles for most subjects in the first cohort. V-gene and J-gene trimming of TCR beta chains was associated with a missense DCLRE1C variant in a later genetic analysis, and the association was replicated in an independent cohort. In both the original and validation cohorts, the classifier was reported to diagnose cytomegalovirus status with high specificity and sensitivity. A few of the identified cytomegalovirus-associated TCR beta chains were confirmed in vitro to be specific for cytomegalovirus antigens. A later analysis found that HLA-associated TCR beta chains were more clonally expanded and had lower generation probabilities than equally common non-associated chains. For the cohort, immune exposure information was limited to CMV serostatus.

The sequenced sample was PBMCs. This receptor chain uses TRBV5-1 and TRBJ1-1; tentative D gene TRBD1, with 5 bases matching. This receptor was obtained from a woman in her late teens or twenties in good health and CMV-seronegative. The bases are TGCGCCAGCAGCTTGTTGGCGGCGGGGGATGAAGCTTTCTTT. It is translated as CASSLLAAGDEAFF.